This record concerns one T cell receptor beta chain sequence. These data belong to a study of blood T cell repertoires in COVID-19. Study-level background: Samples representing acute and convalescent COVID-19 were sourced from the United States, Italy and Spain. T cells, B-cell-depleted T cells, or PBMCs provided the cDNA or gDNA that served as material.

This CDR3 region has 15 residues. CDR1 is SGHVS and CDR2 is FQNEAQ in the germline V gene. With 4 bases removed from V and 0 bases from J, the gap between germline ends came to 9 bases. Authors' data handling: Nucleated cell counts were estimated from reference gene primer amplification. Generated by immunoSEQ multiplex PCR, the TCRdb table keeps only in-frame clones and is missing some. Clonal size and the V and J genes are those of that table, whereas D and trimming came from the DNA. There are about 190,000 clones in the sample; about 88% occur only once, and 6.2% lies in the top ten. This clonotype was obtained from a woman in her forties who had recovered from COVID-19. J is TRBJ2-2 and V is TRBV7-8, with TRBD1 as a possible D gene (5 bases). What was sequenced was peripheral blood. CDR3 sequence: CASSSGQANTGELFF. The CDR3 nucleotides are TGTGCCAGCAGCTCTGGACAAGCGAACACCGGGGAGCTGTTTTTT.